This paragraph reports one T cell receptor beta chain. V was cut by 1 base and J by 7 bases, with 13 bases left in between. Germline assignment: CDR1 GTSNPN and CDR2 SVGIG (reference sequence). The CDR3 extends over 14 amino acids. The data belong to a study of T cell responses to AZD1222 COVID-19 vaccine. Clones were sequenced by immunoSEQ multiplex PCR, and TCRdb holds only the in-frame ones, with some missing. The sample consists of about 180,000 clones, 80% to 90% of them appearing once. Sequenced here: peripheral blood, sampled 28 days after the second AZD1222 dose. The chain combines TRBV30 with TRBJ1-4; no reliable D call. The sequence was obtained from an adult who received the AZD1222 COVID-19 vaccine. CDR3 nucleotide sequence: TGTGCCTGGAGTGCCGGGCTCCCCGGTGAAAAACTGTTTTTT. Protein sequence: CAWSAGLPGEKLFF.